This TCR beta chain was observed in a study of blood T cell repertoires in COVID-19. Whole-study context: Acute and convalescent COVID-19 samples came from the United States, Italy and Spain. From T cells, B-cell-depleted T cells, or PBMCs came the material, which was cDNA or gDNA.

Authors' methods: Reference gene primer amplification gave nucleated cell count estimates. Only in-frame clones appear in the TCRdb table, and some are missing; sequencing was by immunoSEQ multiplex PCR. The D gene and trimming were derived from the DNA, and the V and J assignments and clone size from that table. The sample carries about 18,000 clones, roughly 91% recorded once. CDR1 SGDLS and CDR2 YYNGEE come from the germline V gene. The CDR3 is 15 amino acids. V was cut by 3 bases and J by 2 bases, with 13 bases left in between. The source material was peripheral blood. The origin of this receptor is a human donor in a cohort sampled during active COVID-19. The chain has TRBV9 and TRBJ2-3, with D unresolved. The CDR3 region has the DNA TGTGCCAGCAGCGCCCGCGGAGCTACCACAGATACGCAGTATTTT. It codes for CASSARGATTDTQYF.